A selection of T cell receptor beta chains follows, all from one sample in a study of cytomegalovirus exposure and HLA in healthy donors. The repertoire was sequenced with immunoSEQ multiplex PCR; TCRdb's copy has only in-frame clones and lacks some. The table has around 62,000 clones, roughly 73% seen once. Sample: PBMCs. These receptors all come from a man in his forties or fifties in good health and CMV-seronegative. Each CDR3 is given with its conserved first and last residue. The D gene is left open where the match is weak. The size entry is marked missing in some rows and otherwise reads once, few, many or a size class.

>TRBV18|TRBJ1-1|-|-|13
CASSPEIYTEAFF
TGTGCCAGCTCACCAGAGATCTACACTGAAGCTTTCTTT
>TRBV7-2|TRBJ2-7|-|TRBD2|16
CASSLLSSGRRGEQYF
TGTGCCAGCAGCTTACTCTCTAGCGGGAGACGAGGCGAGCAGTACTTC
>TRBV28|TRBJ1-2|-|-|15
CASSSETGLLYGYTF
TGTGCCAGCAGTTCGGAAACAGGGCTCCTCTATGGCTACACCTTC
>TRBV18|TRBJ1-2|-|-|13
CASSETGQYGYTF
TGTGCCAGCTCAGAGACGGGACAATATGGCTACACCTTC
>TRBV18|TRBJ2-3|-|TRBD2|17
CASSPGLAGGHADTQYF
TGTGCCAGCTCTCCCGGACTAGCGGGAGGGCACGCAGATACGCAGTATTTT
>TRBV2|TRBJ2-2|once|TRBD2|14
CASEGTSGSGELFF
TGTGCCAGCGAAGGGACTAGCGGGAGTGGGGAGCTGTTTTTT
>TRBV25-1|TRBJ1-2|-|TRBD1|16
CASSESTGDRIYGYTF
TGTGCCAGCAGTGAATCGACAGGGGATAGGATCTATGGCTACACCTTC
>TRBV19|TRBJ2-3|-|TRBD2|17
CASSMSGLATSTDTQYF
TGTGCCAGTAGTATGAGTGGACTAGCGACTAGCACAGATACGCAGTATTTT
>TRBV6-1|TRBJ2-1|-|TRBD2|15
CASSEPGTTPNEQFF
TGTGCCAGCAGTGAACCCGGGACTACACCCAATGAGCAGTTCTTC
>TRBV7-9|TRBJ2-7|-|TRBD1|14
CASSFGTGAREQYF
TGTGCCAGCAGCTTTGGGACAGGGGCTCGCGAGCAGTACTTC
>TRBV7-9|TRBJ2-7|-|TRBD1|16
CASSLGQGTTNYEQYF
TGTGCCAGCAGCTTAGGACAGGGGACCACAAACTACGAGCAGTACTTC
>TRBV19|TRBJ2-3|few|TRBD2|15
CASAGLAGVTDTQYF
TGTGCCAGTGCGGGACTAGCGGGAGTCACAGATACGCAGTATTTT
>TRBV5-6|TRBJ2-7|-|TRBD2|19
CASSLQWEGPLSGPYEQYF
TGTGCCAGCAGCCTCCAGTGGGAGGGCCCTCTGTCGGGTCCCTACGAGCAGTACTTC
>TRBV2|TRBJ1-4|-|TRBD1|15
CASSGAGQLNEKLFF
TGTGCCAGCAGTGGGGCGGGACAGCTTAATGAAAAACTGTTTTTT
>TRBV2|TRBJ1-1|-|TRBD1|12
CASTGTGAEAFF
TGTGCCAGCACTGGGACAGGGGCTGAAGCTTTCTTT
>TRBV6-6|TRBJ2-7|-|TRBD2|15
CASSSVAGGGYEQYF
TGTGCCAGCAGTTCGGTAGCGGGGGGGGGTTACGAGCAGTACTTC
>TRBV2|TRBJ2-7|few|-|13
CASSGRASYEQYF
TGTGCCAGCAGTGGGAGGGCCTCCTACGAGCAGTACTTC
>TRBV6-6|TRBJ2-7|-|TRBD2|14
CASSKPGGQNEQYF
TGTGCCAGCAGTAAACCGGGGGGGCAAAACGAGCAGTACTTC
>TRBV2|TRBJ2-4|-|-|15
CASREGERAKNIQYF
TGTGCCAGCAGAGAGGGGGAAAGGGCCAAAAACATTCAGTACTTC
>TRBV10-3|TRBJ2-1|few|TRBD1|12
CAISRSGGEQFF
TGTGCCATCAGTAGGTCAGGGGGTGAGCAGTTCTTC
>TRBV18|TRBJ2-5|-|TRBD1|15
CASSPLGTGVETQYF
TGTGCCAGCTCACCACTGGGGACAGGGGTGGAGACCCAGTACTTC
>TRBV28|TRBJ2-7|-|TRBD2|15
CASSLSGDYSYEQYF
TGTGCCAGCAGTTTGAGCGGGGACTACTCCTACGAGCAGTACTTC
>TRBV19|TRBJ2-1|-|TRBD2|17
CASSIFMRPSGDNEQFF
TGTGCCAGTAGTATATTTATGAGGCCTAGCGGGGACAATGAGCAGTTCTTC
>TRBV19|TRBJ2-3|-|TRBD2|17
CASSIPLAGTGTDTQYF
TGTGCCAGTAGTATTCCCCTAGCGGGAACCGGCACAGATACGCAGTATTTT
>TRBV11-2|TRBJ2-1|-|TRBD2|15
CASSLDSGTPNEQFF
TGTGCCAGCAGCTTGGATAGCGGGACGCCCAATGAGCAGTTCTTC
>TRBV5-1|TRBJ1-5|-|-|15
CASSLAGGEGQPQHF
TGCGCCAGCAGCTTGGCCGGGGGGGAGGGACAGCCCCAGCATTTT
>TRBV29-1|TRBJ2-2|-|TRBD2|13
CSVYGGGGGELFF
TGCAGCGTATACGGGGGGGGTGGCGGGGAGCTGTTTTTT
>TRBV10-3|TRBJ1-2|-|TRBD1|16
CAISTIGTGDEDGYTF
TGTGCCATCAGTACCATCGGGACAGGGGACGAGGATGGCTACACCTTC
>TRBV6-6|TRBJ2-3|-|TRBD1|15
CASSWGQANTDTQYF
TGTGCCAGCAGTTGGGGACAGGCCAACACAGATACGCAGTATTTT
>TRBV7-2|TRBJ2-6|-|-|17
CASSFQGLLSGANVLTF
TGTGCCAGCAGCTTTCAGGGGCTCCTCTCTGGGGCCAACGTCCTGACTTTC
>TRBV4-2|TRBJ1-1|medium-sized|-|14
CASSQQGWNTEAFF
TGTGCCAGCAGCCAACAGGGGTGGAACACTGAAGCTTTCTTT
>TRBV9|TRBJ2-7|-|-|14
CASSVVPSSYEQYF
TGTGCCAGCAGCGTAGTCCCGAGCTCCTACGAGCAGTACTTC
>TRBV18|TRBJ1-2|-|TRBD1|15
CASSPADRVNYGYTF
TGTGCCAGCTCACCTGCGGACAGGGTCAACTATGGCTACACCTTC
>TRBV5-1|TRBJ2-7|-|TRBD2|12
CASSFQGGEQYF
TGCGCCAGCAGCTTTCAGGGAGGGGAGCAGTACTTC
>TRBV7-9|TRBJ2-3|-|TRBD2|18
CASSFSWSSGSQADTQYF
TGTGCCAGCAGCTTTTCGTGGTCTAGCGGGAGCCAGGCAGATACGCAGTATTTT
>TRBV5-6|TRBJ2-1|-|-|14
CASSWDSLYNEQFF
TGTGCCAGCAGCTGGGACTCGTTGTACAATGAGCAGTTCTTC
>TRBV7-2|TRBJ1-3|-|-|14
CASSYRVSGNTIYF
TGTGCCAGCAGCTACCGAGTCTCTGGAAACACCATATATTTT
>TRBV2|TRBJ2-3|once|TRBD2|15
CASSLAGGSTDTQYF
TGTGCCAGCAGCCTGGCGGGGGGGAGCACAGATACGCAGTATTTT
>TRBV10-3|TRBJ1-6|few|-|13
CAITMAENSPLHF
TGTGCCATCACGATGGCAGAAAATTCACCCCTCCACTTT
>TRBV6-5|TRBJ1-6|-|-|14
CASSSGKYNSPLHF
TGTGCCAGCAGCTCCGGGAAGTATAATTCACCCCTCCACTTT
>TRBV7-9|TRBJ2-3|-|-|12
CASDKSTDTQYF
TGTGCCAGCGACAAAAGCACAGATACGCAGTATTTT
>TRBV2|TRBJ2-2|-|TRBD2|16
CASSVLAGGRSGELFF
TGTGCCAGCAGTGTCCTAGCGGGAGGTCGTAGCGGGGAGCTGTTTTTT
>TRBV6-1|TRBJ1-2|-|TRBD1|13
CASSNNRGLGYTF
TGTGCCAGCAGTAACAACAGGGGGCTTGGCTACACCTTC